This TCR beta chain appears in the sequencing data of a study of CD8 T cells in ankylosing spondylitis listed by TCRdb under 2017. Notes on the research overall: The study profiled T cell receptor beta repertoires in healthy donors and ankylosing spondylitis patients to find disease-linked TCR variants. The full study cohort was made up of about two dozen ankylosing spondylitis patients and 95 to 130 healthy donors. Peripheral blood was sampled, and synovial fluid was also collected from ankylosing spondylitis patients.

This clonotype was found a few times. No cognate antigen has been identified for it. No base quality information exists; no much larger clone differs at one position. Overall results and qualifications from the work: According to the report, matched synovial fluid samples from ankylosing spondylitis patients were significantly enriched for the disease-linked clones. Blood from ankylosing spondylitis patients appeared to be characterized by a TCR beta motif made up of several highly homologous amino acid variants. Some of the motif variants had been reported before in the synovial fluid and blood of reactive arthritis patients, a finding that suggests common disease-initiation mechanisms. The disease-linked clones showed a CD8+ phenotype and occurred at relatively low frequencies in peripheral blood.

Reading from cysteine to phenylalanine, the CDR3 counts 15 amino acids. Only the CDR3 region is kept as DNA, spanning 45 bases read in frame from base 1. CDR1 and CDR2 are drawn from the germline V gene: MDHEN, SYDVKM. The V and J ends are trimmed by 5 bases and 2 bases, leaving 16 bases between them. The data were produced on an Illumina HiSeq 2500. TCR beta libraries were prepared by quantitative 5'-RACE with molecular barcodes. As for the authors' bioinformatics: A new computational method based on a probabilistic model of VDJ rearrangement was used to identify disease-linked TCR variants. The public reads were quality trimmed at Q25 with fastp and then assembled into clones with MiXCR by TCRdb, keeping productive beta chains. CDR3 protein sequences are deduplicated, and each keeps its most common genes and DNA. TCRdb's processing, not the authors', yielded these V and J calls. This sample is represented by 650,000 to 800,000 distinct CDR3 sequences; under 20% of them were singletons. The ten largest account for under 20% of the sample.

The receptor was isolated from a male donor with ankylosing spondylitis. The sequence is built from TRBV28 and TRBJ2-7, with the D gene uncertain. The sequencing sample was made of blood, either unsorted or a sorted T cell fraction (not recorded which). The nucleotide sequence reads as follows: TGTGCCAGCAGTCCTCCTTCGGACGGTCCCTACGAGCAGTACTTC. It translates as CASSPPSDGPYEQYF.